This TCR beta chain was profiled in a study of T cells after yellow fever vaccination. This clonotype appeared many times. Study findings and constraints: Abundant bulk-population clonotypes could contaminate the FACS-sorted repertoires. Most primary-vaccination clones reappeared after the booster (about 95% CD4, approximately 88% CD8). Although most clonotypes did not, a small share appeared in both CD4 and CD8 compartments.

For TCR, cDNA came from 5'RACE template switching, which added a universal primer site and UMIs. TCRdb fed the 5' RACE reads into MiXCR, producing one record per CDR3 protein. Among 75,000 to 100,000 distinct CDR3 sequences listed, roughly 10% were seen once. The CDR3 covers 16 residues. V lost 6 bases and J lost 4; bases outside the gene matches: 12. Specimen: CD8+ T cells not binding an NS4B(214-222) dextramer, sorted from PBMCs, collected more than 14 days after the first yellow fever vaccination. The sequence was collected from a man between 18 and 29 years old who received the YFV17D yellow fever vaccine. The chain combines TRBV12-3 or TRBV12-4 with TRBJ2-3; 8 bases are shared with TRBD2. As DNA, the CDR3 is TGTGCCAGCAGCCCTTGGGGTAGCGGGGCCTCAGATACGCAGTATTTT. Its protein product is CASSPWGSGASDTQYF.